The source of this T cell receptor beta chain is a study of human T cells and chemical hapten exposure. Across the whole study: Patients were given diphenylcyclopropenone on the scalp weekly across the roughly 25-week study. Study outcomes and limitations: The number of TCRs above 1 in 1000 frequency did not change after DPC sensitization.

The CDR3 runs to 18 residues. Germline V gene sequence: CDR1 SGHKS, CDR2 YYEKEE (reference sequence). The V segment lost 4 bases and the J segment 0 bases; nucleotides outside the gene matches: 11. TCRdb used MiXCR to reprocess the RACE reads, holding one entry per CDR3 protein. The sample lists about 56,000 distinct CDR3 sequences, 9.3% occurring once. This sample's time point: patch test 1, 2 weeks after DPC sensitization. The treatment was: therapeutic diphenylcyclopropenone sensitization with weekly scalp DPC. Blood sampling occurred before each patch-test application. Patients had alopecia, were aged 18 to 70, and were not pregnant. There are many counts of this clonotype. Its specificity is unknown.

The material was whole blood, obtained in connection with sensitization to the hapten diphenylcyclopropenone (DPC). The rearrangement joins TRBV5-5 to TRBJ1-5; 9 positions agree with TRBD1. The sequence derives from a woman in her thirties or forties with alopecia areata. Some clones in this sample may be carry-over from other donors' samples. CDR3 coding DNA: TGTGCCAGCAGCACGGGACAGGGATGGGGTTATAGCAATCAGCCCCAGCATTTT. Amino acid sequence: CASSTGQGWGYSNQPQHF. Filled out from reference TRBV5-5 and TRBJ1-5, the complete variable domain reads DAGVTQSPTHLIKTRGQQVTLRCSPISGHKSVSWYQQVLGQGPQFIFQYYEKEERGRGNFPDRFSARQFPNYSSELNVNALLLGDSALYLCASSTGQGWGYSNQPQHFGDGTRLSIL.